The 30 T cell receptor beta chains presented below share a single source sample, sequenced in a study of blood T cell repertoires in COVID-19. This table comes from immunoSEQ multiplex PCR, and its TCRdb copy is limited to in-frame clones, with some not included. The repertoire holds fewer than 500,000 clones, with 70% to 85% as singletons. The sample consisted of peripheral blood. The receptors were sampled from a human donor with acute or convalescent COVID-19. The donor label of this sample is uncertain.

The CDR3 nucleotides are TGCGCCAGCAGCTTACAGGGAGGGATGGGGACTGAAGCTTTCTTT. As protein: CASSLQGGMGTEAFF. This chain links TRBV5-1 with TRBJ1-1; possibly TRBD1 for D (6 bases). CDR1 SGHRS and CDR2 YFSETQ come from the germline V gene. CDR3 length equals 15 residues. V lost 2 bases and J 5 bases, leaving 16 bases between the germline ends.

The chain is built from TRBV6-1 and TRBJ2-6; perhaps TRBD1 as D (5 bases). V lost 3 bases to trimming and J lost 4 bases, with 7 bases between them. Germline V gene data show CDR1 as MNHNS and CDR2 as SASEGT. The CDR3 extends over 14 amino acids. The CDR3 is CASSDKGGANVLTF. CDR3 DNA sequence: TGTGCCAGCAGTGATAAGGGGGGGGCCAACGTCCTGACTTTC.

This clone came up a few times. The chain combines TRBV14 with TRBJ2-7, with a weak D call TRBD1 (6 bases). The CDR3 spans 15 residues. V was clipped by 1 base and J by 2 bases, with 12 bases between them. The V gene's germline CDR1 is SGHDN and CDR2 FVKESK. CDR3 DNA sequence: TGTGCCAGCAGCCAAGGTTTCGGACAGACCTACGAGCAGTACTTC. It is translated as CASSQGFGQTYEQYF.

The chain combines TRBV19 with TRBJ2-6; no clear D. V lost 2 bases, J lost 12 bases, and 8 bases lay in between. The CDR3 length is 12 residues. Germline CDR1 is LNHDA and CDR2 is SQIVND (reference sequence). CDR3 nucleotide sequence: TGTGCCAGTAGTATACGGTCCCGCGTCCTGACTTTC. Its translation is CASSIRSRVLTF.

This clone was found once. The chain links TRBV28 to TRBJ1-1, with D perhaps matching TRBD1 (6 bases). The V end lost 7 bases, the J end lost 2 bases, and 14 bases lay between the germline ends. The CDR3 covers 14 residues. The germline CDR1 and CDR2 sequences are MDHEN and SYDVKM. The CDR3 coding sequence is TGTGCCAGCACCACGACAGGCCGTAACACTGAAGCTTTCTTT. It is translated as CASTTTGRNTEAFF.

This clone was seen a handful of times. Other DNA sequences within the sample encode an identical CDR3. The chain employs TRBV7-9 and TRBJ2-1; tentatively, D is TRBD2 (5 bases). V was trimmed by 3 bases and J by 0 bases, leaving 12 bases between them. CDR3 size: 16 residues. The germline gives CDR1 SEHNR, CDR2 FQNEAQ (reference sequence). CDR3 loop: CASSLGGPSSYNEQFF. CDR3 nucleotide sequence: TGTGCCAGCAGCTTGGGCGGGCCAAGCTCCTACAATGAGCAGTTCTTC.

This chain connects TRBV7-9 to TRBJ1-2; 10 positions match TRBD1. CDR3 length equals 13 residues. Germline loops: CDR1 SEHNR, CDR2 FQNEAQ (reference sequence). The ends lost 7 bases at V and 3 bases at J; junction bases unmatched: 2. The DNA for the CDR3 is TGTGCCAGCATCGGGACAGGGGACTATGGCTACACCTTC. This codes for CASIGTGDYGYTF. The whole variable domain, filled in from reference TRBV7-9 and TRBJ1-2, reads DTGVSQNPRHKITKRGQNVTFRCDPISEHNRLYWYRQTLGQGPEFLTYFQNEAQLEKSRLLSDRFSAERPKGSFSTLEIQRTEQGDSAMYLCASIGTGDYGYTFGSGTRLTVV.

The rearrangement links TRBV2 to TRBJ2-7; 10 nucleotides line up with TRBD2. Germline V CDR1 and CDR2: SNHLY, FYNNEI. V lost 11 bases, J lost 2 bases, and 9 bases stayed unmatched. The CDR3 totals 14 residues. This CDR3 is CAGHLAGDTYEQYF. In nucleotides, the CDR3 is TGTGCCGGACACCTAGCGGGGGATACCTACGAGCAGTACTTC.

This clone was recorded once. The gene calls are TRBV2 and TRBJ1-2; 7 bases are shared with TRBD1. The CDR3 contains 11 residues. The J segment lost 4 bases and the V segment lost 10 bases, leaving 3 bases of the junction unmatched. Germline assignment: CDR1 SNHLY and CDR2 FYNNEI. The CDR3 nucleotides are TGTGCCACGGGACAGACCTATGGCTACACCTTC. Its translation: CATGQTYGYTF.

Note on this clone: This sample includes further DNA sequences coding for the same CDR3. This chain connects TRBV2 to TRBJ1-5; 7 nucleotides align to TRBD1. Germline trimming cut 5 bases from V and 1 base from J; bases unmatched to any gene: 2. The CDR3 spans 14 residues. Germline V gives CDR1 SNHLY, CDR2 FYNNEI. CDR3 sequence reads: CASSWTGSNQPQHF. The CDR3 region has the DNA TGTGCCAGCAGTTGGACAGGAAGCAATCAGCCCCAGCATTTT.

This rearrangement joins TRBV25-1 to TRBJ1-1; D is possibly TRBD1 (5 bases). Trimming removed 6 bases at V and 1 base at J, with 12 bases between. CDR3 size: 14 residues. CDR1 is MGHDK and CDR2 is SYGVNS in the germline V gene. CDR3: CASRRDSPNTEAFF. Written as DNA, the CDR3 is TGTGCCAGCAGAAGAGACAGTCCGAACACTGAAGCTTTCTTT. Full variable domain (missing parts from reference TRBV25-1 and TRBJ1-1): EADIYQTPRYLVIGTGKKITLECSQTMGHDKMYWYQQDPGMELHLIHYSYGVNSTEKGDLSSESTVSRIRTEHFPLTLESARPSHTSQYLCASRRDSPNTEAFFGQGTRLTVV.

J is TRBJ2-5 and V is TRBV7-2, with a possible D match to TRBD2 (5 bases). The V gene lost 5 bases and the J gene lost 2 bases, with 15 bases spanning the gap. Per germline, CDR1 SGHTA and CDR2 FQGNSA. The CDR3 consists of 15 residues. The CDR3 is CASSNHGEIQETQYF. CDR3 DNA sequence: TGTGCCAGCAGCAATCACGGGGAGATTCAAGAGACCCAGTACTTC.

This clone was seen more than once but under ten times. The chain employs TRBV3-1 (or the pseudogene TRBV3-2) and TRBJ1-6; 8 bases are shared with TRBD1. Germline CDR1 reads LGHDT; CDR2 reads YNNKEL (reference sequence). The V segment lost 2 bases and the J segment 0 bases; nucleotides outside the gene matches: 3. This CDR3 region has 17 residues. As DNA, the CDR3 is TGTGCCAGCAGCCAACGAACAGGGGGCTCCTATAATTCACCCCTCCACTTT. It codes for CASSQRTGGSYNSPLHF.

Comment on this clone: Other DNA sequences in the sample encode the same CDR3. J is TRBJ1-2 and V is TRBV6-5, with D perhaps TRBD1 (6 bases). The CDR3 consists of 13 residues. Trimming took 2 bases from V and 5 from J, leaving 9 bases between them. Germline V CDR1 and CDR2: MNHEY, SVGAGI. The CDR3 DNA reads TGTGCCAGCAGTTACGAGGGGGATTATGGCTACACCTTC. Protein: CASSYEGDYGYTF.

The rearrangement uses TRBV6-1 and TRBJ2-5; possibly TRBD1 for D (5 bases). V was pared by 2 bases and J by 2 bases, with 12 bases between. Germline-derived CDR1 and CDR2 are MNHNS and SASEGT. CDR3 length: 15 amino acids. The CDR3 spells CASSEQVDRQETQYF. The CDR3 DNA reads as TGTGCCAGCAGTGAACAAGTTGACAGACAAGAGACCCAGTACTTC.

The chain recombines TRBV5-5 with TRBJ1-4, with D tentatively TRBD1 (5 bases). The CDR3 covers 13 residues. Per the germline V gene, CDR1 is SGHKS and CDR2 is YYEKEE (reference sequence). Trimming removed 4 bases at V and 4 bases at J, with 8 bases between. CDR3 coding DNA: TGTGCCAGCAGCACGACAGTTAATGAAAAACTGTTTTTT. Protein: CASSTTVNEKLFF.

The chain is built from TRBV5-1 and TRBJ2-1; D perhaps matches TRBD2 (6 bases). Trimming left V 1 base short and J 5 bases short, with 10 bases between. The CDR3 has 14 residues. Germline V CDR1 and CDR2: SGHRS, YFSETQ. The chain's CDR3 is CASSLTGDDNEQFF. For the CDR3, the DNA is TGCGCCAGCAGCTTGACGGGAGACGACAATGAGCAGTTCTTC.

This clone was found a few times. The CDR3 nucleotides are TGCAGCGCGTACATCGGACAGCGGAACACTGAAGCTTTCTTT. Encoded protein: CSAYIGQRNTEAFF. The chain uses TRBV29-1 and TRBJ1-1; weak D call: TRBD1 (6 bases). V was trimmed by 7 bases and J by 1 base, leaving 16 bases between them. Germline V gene data show CDR1 as SQVTM and CDR2 as ANQGSEA. This CDR3 spans 14 amino acids.

The genes are TRBV19 and TRBJ2-3; D might be TRBD1 (6 bases). CDR1 is LNHDA, CDR2 SQIVND, per germline (reference sequence). This CDR3 is 16 amino acids long. Trimming left V 5 bases short and J 2 bases short, with 17 bases between. CDR3 nucleotides: TGTGCCAGTAGTGTCCGCAGGGGTAGCCTCACAGATACGCAGTATTTT. Amino acid sequence: CASSVRRGSLTDTQYF.

The gene calls are TRBV5-5 and TRBJ1-5; TRBD1 agrees at 7 bases. The CDR3 loop spans 16 amino acids. V shed 4 bases and J 7 bases; nucleotides not matched to a gene: 14. Germline-derived CDR1 and CDR2 are SGHKS and YYEKEE (reference sequence). The CDR3 DNA follows: TGTGCCAGCAGCCCAGAAATGACAGGGCAGGGACAGCCCCAGCATTTT. This encodes CASSPEMTGQGQPQHF.

This clone occurred a few times. This sequence joins TRBV24-1 and TRBJ1-5, with D perhaps TRBD1 (5 bases). This CDR3 has 15 amino acids. V gave up 4 bases and J gave up 7 bases, with 16 bases separating them. Germline lookup yields CDR1 KGHDR and CDR2 SFDVKD. The CDR3 is CATSEGGHAVQPQHF. The CDR3 DNA is TGTGCCACCAGTGAAGGTGGACACGCCGTCCAGCCCCAGCATTTT.

The CDR3 is CASSVVQGKFIGEQYF. For the CDR3, the DNA is TGCGCCAGCAGTGTCGTACAGGGGAAGTTCATCGGCGAGCAGTACTTC. The chain joins TRBV10-2 to TRBJ2-7, with 7 bases aligning to TRBD1. Germline V gives CDR1 WSHSY, CDR2 SAAADI. J lost 6 bases, V lost 4 bases, and 15 bases had no gene match. The CDR3 extends over 16 amino acids.

This clone is a singleton in its sample. The chain employs TRBV2 and TRBJ2-7; TRBD1 might be the D (6 bases). CDR3 length: 14 amino acids. Germline lookup yields CDR1 SNHLY and CDR2 FYNNEI. Deletions cut 6 bases from V and 11 bases from J, with 23 bases between. CDR3 sequence reads: CASRGSSAGASEYF. The CDR3 nucleotides read TGTGCCAGCAGGGGGAGTTCGGCAGGGGCCAGTGAGTACTTC.

V gene TRBV7-9 combines with J gene TRBJ1-6; D gene ambiguous. This CDR3 contains 16 residues. Germline values: CDR1 SEHNR, CDR2 FQNEAQ (reference sequence). V shed 4 bases and J shed 8 bases, with 18 bases lying between them. CDR3 nucleotides: TGTGCCAGCAGCTCCGGAGAGGGTTGGGTAGATTCACCCCTCCACTTT. The encoded protein is CASSSGEGWVDSPLHF.

This clone was counted only a few times. The chain carries TRBV30 and TRBJ1-2, with a weak D call TRBD1 (5 bases). In germline, CDR1 is GTSNPN, CDR2 SVGIG (reference sequence). The CDR3 totals 14 residues. Trimming pared 5 bases from V and 7 bases from J, leaving 20 bases between. The CDR3 reads CAWGITGKSGGYTF. The CDR3 DNA is TGTGCCTGGGGGATAACAGGAAAATCGGGTGGCTACACCTTC.

The chain carries TRBV19 and TRBJ1-5; D gene ambiguous. V was pared by 4 bases and J by 2 bases, with 9 bases between. CDR3 length: 14 amino acids. From germline, CDR1 is LNHDA and CDR2 SQIVND (reference sequence). In nucleotides, the CDR3 is TGTGCCAGTAGTAAGGTAGCAGGCAATCAGCCCCAGCATTTT. Amino acids: CASSKVAGNQPQHF.

This clone was seen a few times. Its ends do not fully match the called genes, so a read error is possible. The chain carries TRBV4-1 and TRBJ2-4, with 7 bases fitting TRBD1. The CDR3 loop spans 16 amino acids. Per the germline V gene, CDR1 is MGHRA and CDR2 is YSYEKL. CDR3 protein: CASSQVRGLSREIHYF. The DNA for the CDR3 is TGCGCCAGCAGCCAAGTTAGGGGGCTTTCGAGGGAAATTCATTACTTC.

The V gene is TRBV6-5, the J gene TRBJ1-2, with D maybe TRBD1 (6 bases). Germline assignment: CDR1 MNHEY and CDR2 SVGAGI. CDR3 size: 14 residues. Between the trimmed V and J ends, which lost 5 bases and 7 bases, there was a span of 17 bases. CDR3 sequence reads: CASSHRDTLVGYTF. The DNA for the CDR3 is TGTGCCAGCAGTCACCGGGACACCCTGGTTGGCTACACCTTC.

This chain connects TRBV30 to TRBJ1-5, with D tentatively TRBD1 (5 bases). The CDR3 is made up of 13 amino acids. Trimming cost V 3 bases and J 4 bases, with 10 bases left between them. Germline CDR1 and CDR2: GTSNPN and SVGIG (reference sequence). CDR3 sequence reads: CAWSLGPNQPQHF. In DNA, the CDR3 is TGTGCCTGGAGCCTGGGGCCAAATCAGCCCCAGCATTTT.

The V and J genes are TRBV2 and TRBJ2-7, with TRBD2 matching over 8 bases. CDR1 and CDR2 from the germline V gene are SNHLY and FYNNEI. The CDR3 consists of 14 residues. V shed 8 bases and J 3 bases; nucleotides not matched to a gene: 9. CDR3 nucleotide sequence: TGTGCCAGCGGGGATCGGGGGGGACGCTACGAGCAGTACTTC. It codes for CASGDRGGRYEQYF. Looking up the rest from reference TRBV2 and TRBJ2-7 gives the full variable domain: EPEVTQTPSHQVTQMGQEVILRCVPISNHLYFYWYRQILGQKVEFLVSFYNNEISEKSEIFDDQFSVERPDGSNFTLKIRSTKLEDSAMYFCASGDRGGRYEQYFGPGTRLTVT.